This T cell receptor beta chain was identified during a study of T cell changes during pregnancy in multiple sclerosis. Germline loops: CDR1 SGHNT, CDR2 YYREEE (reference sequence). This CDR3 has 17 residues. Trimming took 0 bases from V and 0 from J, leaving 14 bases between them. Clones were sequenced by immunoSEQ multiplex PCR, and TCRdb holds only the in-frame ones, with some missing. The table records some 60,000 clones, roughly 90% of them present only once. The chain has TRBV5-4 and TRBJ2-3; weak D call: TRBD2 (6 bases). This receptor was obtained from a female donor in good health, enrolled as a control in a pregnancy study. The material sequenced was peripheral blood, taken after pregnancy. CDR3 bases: TGTGCCAGCAGCTTGGACGGGGCGGGGTTTAGCACAGATACGCAGTATTTT. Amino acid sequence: CASSLDGAGFSTDTQYF.